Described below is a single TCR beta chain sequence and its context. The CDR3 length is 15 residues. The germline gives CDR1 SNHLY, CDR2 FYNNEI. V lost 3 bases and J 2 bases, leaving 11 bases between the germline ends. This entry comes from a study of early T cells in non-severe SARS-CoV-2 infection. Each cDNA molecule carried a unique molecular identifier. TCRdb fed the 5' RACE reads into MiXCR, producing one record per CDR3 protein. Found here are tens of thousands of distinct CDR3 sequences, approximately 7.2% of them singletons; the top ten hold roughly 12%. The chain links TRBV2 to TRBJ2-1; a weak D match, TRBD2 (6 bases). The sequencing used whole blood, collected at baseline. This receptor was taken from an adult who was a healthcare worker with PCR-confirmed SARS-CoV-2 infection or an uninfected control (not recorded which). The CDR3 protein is CASSDGAGPYNEQFF. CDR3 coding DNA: TGTGCCAGCAGTGACGGGGCGGGGCCCTACAATGAGCAGTTCTTC.